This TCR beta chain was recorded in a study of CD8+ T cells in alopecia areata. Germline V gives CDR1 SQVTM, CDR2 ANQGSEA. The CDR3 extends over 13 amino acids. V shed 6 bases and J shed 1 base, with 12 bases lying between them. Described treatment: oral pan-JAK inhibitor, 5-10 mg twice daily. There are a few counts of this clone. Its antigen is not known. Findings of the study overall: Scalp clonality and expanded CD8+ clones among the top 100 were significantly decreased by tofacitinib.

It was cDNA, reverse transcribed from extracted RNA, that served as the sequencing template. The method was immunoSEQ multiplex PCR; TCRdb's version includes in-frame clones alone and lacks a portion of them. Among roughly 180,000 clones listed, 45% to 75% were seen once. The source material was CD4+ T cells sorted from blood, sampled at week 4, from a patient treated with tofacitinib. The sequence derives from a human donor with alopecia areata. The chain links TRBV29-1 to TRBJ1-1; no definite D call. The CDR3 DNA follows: TGCAGCGTAGCCAAGGCTTGGAACACTGAAGCTTTCTTT. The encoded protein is CSVAKAWNTEAFF.